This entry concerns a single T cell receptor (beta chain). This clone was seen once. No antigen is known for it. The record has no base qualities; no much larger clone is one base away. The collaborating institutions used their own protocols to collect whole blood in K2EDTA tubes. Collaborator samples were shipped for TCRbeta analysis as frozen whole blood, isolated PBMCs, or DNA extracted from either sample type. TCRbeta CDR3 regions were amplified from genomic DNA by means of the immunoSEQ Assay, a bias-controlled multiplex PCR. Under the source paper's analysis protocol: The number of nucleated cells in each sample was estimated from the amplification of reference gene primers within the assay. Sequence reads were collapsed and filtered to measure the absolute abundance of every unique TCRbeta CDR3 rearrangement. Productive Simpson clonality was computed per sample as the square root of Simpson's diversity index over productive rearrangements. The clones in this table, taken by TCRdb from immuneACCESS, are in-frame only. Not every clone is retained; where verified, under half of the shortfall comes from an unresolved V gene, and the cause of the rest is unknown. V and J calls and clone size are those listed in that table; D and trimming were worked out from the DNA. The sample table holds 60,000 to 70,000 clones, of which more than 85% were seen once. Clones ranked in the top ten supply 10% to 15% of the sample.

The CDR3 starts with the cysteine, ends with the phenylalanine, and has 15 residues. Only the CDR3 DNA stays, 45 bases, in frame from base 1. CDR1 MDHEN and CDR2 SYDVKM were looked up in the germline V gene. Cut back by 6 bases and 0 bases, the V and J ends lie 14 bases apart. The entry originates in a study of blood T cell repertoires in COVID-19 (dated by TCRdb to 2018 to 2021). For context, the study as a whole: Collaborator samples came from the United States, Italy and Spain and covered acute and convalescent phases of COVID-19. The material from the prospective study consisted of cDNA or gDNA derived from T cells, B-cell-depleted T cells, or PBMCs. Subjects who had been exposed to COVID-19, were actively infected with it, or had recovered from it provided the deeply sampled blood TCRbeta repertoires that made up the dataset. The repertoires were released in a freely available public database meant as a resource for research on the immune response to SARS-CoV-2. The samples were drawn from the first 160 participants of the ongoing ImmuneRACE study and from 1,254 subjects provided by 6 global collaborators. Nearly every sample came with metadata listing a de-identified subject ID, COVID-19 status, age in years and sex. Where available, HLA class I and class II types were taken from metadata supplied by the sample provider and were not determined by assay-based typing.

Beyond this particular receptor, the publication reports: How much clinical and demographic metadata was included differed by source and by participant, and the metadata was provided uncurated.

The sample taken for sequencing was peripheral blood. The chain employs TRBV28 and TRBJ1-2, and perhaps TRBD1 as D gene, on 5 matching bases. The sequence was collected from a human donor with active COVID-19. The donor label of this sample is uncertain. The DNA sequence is TGTGCCAGCAGAACAGGCGACTCTACTAACTATGGCTACACCTTC. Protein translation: CASRTGDSTNYGYTF.